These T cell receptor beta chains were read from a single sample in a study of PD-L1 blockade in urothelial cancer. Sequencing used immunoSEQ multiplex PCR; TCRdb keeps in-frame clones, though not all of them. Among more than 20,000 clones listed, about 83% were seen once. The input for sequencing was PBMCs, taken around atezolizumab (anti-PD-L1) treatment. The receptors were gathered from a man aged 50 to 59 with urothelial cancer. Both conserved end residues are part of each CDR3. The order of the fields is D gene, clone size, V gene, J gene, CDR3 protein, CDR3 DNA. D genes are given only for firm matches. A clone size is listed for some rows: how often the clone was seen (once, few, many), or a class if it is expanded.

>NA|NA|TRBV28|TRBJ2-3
CASRIPSSTDTQYF
TGTGCCAGCAGAATCCCCTCGAGCACAGATACGCAGTATTTT
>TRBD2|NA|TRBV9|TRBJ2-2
CASSVGGGTSPAGELFF
TGTGCCAGCAGCGTAGGAGGGGGGACTAGCCCGGCCGGGGAGCTGTTTTTT
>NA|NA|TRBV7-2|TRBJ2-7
CASSSDYFSYEQYF
TGTGCCAGCAGCTCTGATTACTTCTCCTACGAGCAGTACTTC
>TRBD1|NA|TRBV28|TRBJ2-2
CASRITGGSNTGELFF
TGTGCCAGCAGGATTACAGGGGGTTCGAACACCGGGGAGCTGTTTTTT
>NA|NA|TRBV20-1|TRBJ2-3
CSYRVRDTQYF
TGCAGTTACAGGGTCAGAGATACGCAGTATTTT
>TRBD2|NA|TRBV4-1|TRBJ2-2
CASSQVRGGRSGELFF
TGCGCCAGCAGCCAAGTGCGCGGGGGGAGAAGCGGGGAGCTGTTTTTT
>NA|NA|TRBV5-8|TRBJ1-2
CASSTVDRVNYGYTF
TGTGCCAGCAGTACCGTTGACAGAGTTAACTATGGCTACACCTTC
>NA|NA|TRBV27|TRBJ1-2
CASSLKAGYGYTF
TGTGCCAGCAGTTTAAAGGCAGGGTATGGCTACACCTTC
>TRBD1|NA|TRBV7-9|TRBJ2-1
CASRRRTQGNEQFF
TGTGCCAGCAGGAGACGGACACAGGGGAATGAGCAGTTCTTC
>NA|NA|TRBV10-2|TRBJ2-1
CASTRDPIYNEQFF
TGCGCCAGCACTAGAGACCCGATATACAATGAGCAGTTCTTC
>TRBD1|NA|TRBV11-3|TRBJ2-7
CASSLETGFEQYF
TGTGCCAGCAGCTTAGAGACAGGGTTCGAGCAGTACTTC
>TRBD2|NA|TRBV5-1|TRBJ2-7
CASSFGLAGSYEQYF
TGCGCCAGCAGCTTCGGACTAGCGGGGTCCTACGAGCAGTACTTC
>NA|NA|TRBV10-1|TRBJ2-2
CASSRSLSGELFF
TGCGCCAGCTCGAGATCTCTGAGCGGGGAGCTGTTTTTT
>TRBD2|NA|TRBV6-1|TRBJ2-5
CASSPPGGRETQYF
TGTGCCAGCAGTCCACCGGGGGGGAGGGAGACCCAGTACTTC
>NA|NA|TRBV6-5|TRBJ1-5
CASSRSRMGNQPQHF
TGTGCCAGCAGCCGGAGTCGGATGGGCAATCAGCCCCAGCATTTT
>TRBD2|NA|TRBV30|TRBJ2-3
CAWSRGVGDTQYF
TGTGCCTGGAGCCGGGGGGTAGGAGATACGCAGTATTTT
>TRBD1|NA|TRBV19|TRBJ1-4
CASARGRSATNEKLFF
TGTGCCAGTGCCAGGGGGCGTTCGGCAACTAATGAAAAACTGTTTTTT
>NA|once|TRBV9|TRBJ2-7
CASSEEDTYEQYF
TGTGCCAGCAGCGAGGAGGATACTTACGAGCAGTACTTC
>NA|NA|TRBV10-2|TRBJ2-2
CASRDRNTGELFF
TGCGCCAGCAGGGACAGGAACACCGGGGAGCTGTTTTTT
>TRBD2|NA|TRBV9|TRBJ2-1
CASSTTGGGFGNEQFF
TGTGCCAGCAGCACCACCGGGGGGGGTTTCGGCAATGAGCAGTTCTTC
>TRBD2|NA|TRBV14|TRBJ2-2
CASSHSGLADTGELFF
TGTGCCAGCAGCCACTCCGGACTAGCCGACACCGGGGAGCTGTTTTTT
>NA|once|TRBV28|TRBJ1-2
CASSTGSDYGYTF
TGTGCCAGCAGTACAGGGTCCGACTATGGCTACACCTTC
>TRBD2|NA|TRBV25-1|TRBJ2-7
CASSYGTSGRDYF
TGTGCCAGCAGTTACGGGACTAGCGGGAGGGATTACTTC
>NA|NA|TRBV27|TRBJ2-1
CASSTGTTYNEQFF
TGTGCCAGCAGTACCGGGACAACCTACAATGAGCAGTTCTTC
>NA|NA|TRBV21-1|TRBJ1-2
CASSNETHPEDLGYTF
TGTGCCAGCAGCAACGAGACTCACCCGGAGGACCTTGGCTACACCTTC
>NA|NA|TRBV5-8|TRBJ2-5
CASSQGLVQNQETQYF
TGTGCCAGCAGCCAGGGGTTGGTACAAAATCAAGAGACCCAGTACTTC
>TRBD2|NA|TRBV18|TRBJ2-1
CASSPPGLAGINEQFF
TGTGCCAGCTCCCCACCGGGACTAGCGGGAATTAATGAGCAGTTCTTC
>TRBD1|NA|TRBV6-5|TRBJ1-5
CASSYGTGSGQPQHF
TGTGCCAGCAGTTACGGGACAGGTTCGGGTCAGCCCCAGCATTTT
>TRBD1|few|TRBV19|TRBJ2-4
CASRPTGGVDIQYF
TGTGCCAGTAGGCCTACAGGGGGCGTGGACATTCAGTACTTC
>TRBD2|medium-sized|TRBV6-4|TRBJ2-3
CASPGSVKRGVVDTQYF
TGTGCCAGCCCCGGTTCTGTAAAGCGGGGGGTTGTAGATACGCAGTATTTT
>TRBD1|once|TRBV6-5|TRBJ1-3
CASSYRTGEADTIYF
TGTGCCAGCAGTTACCGGACAGGGGAGGCGGACACCATATATTTT
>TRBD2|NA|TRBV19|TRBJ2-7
CATQAGAYEQYF
TGTGCCACCCAAGCGGGGGCCTACGAGCAGTACTTC
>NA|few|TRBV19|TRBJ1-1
CASSIGTRGTEAFF
TGTGCCAGTAGTATAGGGACCAGGGGTACTGAAGCTTTCTTT
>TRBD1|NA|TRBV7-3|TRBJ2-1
CASSLKGRGQGEQFF
TGTGCCAGCAGCTTAAAGGGCAGGGGGCAGGGTGAGCAGTTCTTC
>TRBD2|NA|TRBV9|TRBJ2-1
CASSSGTSGYNEQFF
TGTGCCAGCAGCTCCGGGACTAGCGGCTACAATGAGCAGTTCTTC
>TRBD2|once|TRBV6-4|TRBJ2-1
CASSDSTSGGHNEQFF
TGTGCCAGCAGTGACTCGACTAGCGGGGGACACAATGAGCAGTTCTTC
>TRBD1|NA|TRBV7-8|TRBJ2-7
CASSHMTGRNSYEQYF
TGTGCCAGCAGCCACATGACAGGGCGAAACTCCTACGAGCAGTACTTC
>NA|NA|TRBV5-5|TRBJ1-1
CASSLDPRSDTEAFF
TGTGCCAGCAGCTTGGATCCCAGGTCGGACACTGAAGCTTTCTTT
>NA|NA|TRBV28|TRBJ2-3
CASSSLFRAGSTDTQYF
TGTGCCAGCAGTTCCCTTTTTAGGGCGGGGAGCACAGATACGCAGTATTTT
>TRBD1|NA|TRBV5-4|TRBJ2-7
CASSSDRGAYEQYF
TGTGCCAGCAGCAGCGACAGGGGGGCCTACGAGCAGTACTTC
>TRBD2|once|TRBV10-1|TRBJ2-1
CASSGGTSGSYNEQFF
TGCGCCAGCAGTGGGGGGACTAGCGGGTCCTACAATGAGCAGTTCTTC
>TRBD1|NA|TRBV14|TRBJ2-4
CASSQGGQTFAKNIQYF
TGTGCCAGCAGCCAAGGGGGACAGACCTTTGCCAAAAACATTCAGTACTTC
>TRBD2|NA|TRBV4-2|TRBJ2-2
CASSQGTSGVGTGELFF
TGTGCCAGCAGCCAAGGGACTAGCGGGGTAGGCACCGGGGAGCTGTTTTTT
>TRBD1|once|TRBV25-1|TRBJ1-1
CASSEGQPTEAFF
TGTGCCAGCAGTGAGGGACAGCCCACTGAAGCTTTCTTT
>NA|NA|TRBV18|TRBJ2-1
CASSPPRLPGGDEQFF
TGTGCCAGCTCCCCCCCCCGACTACCCGGAGGCGATGAGCAGTTCTTC
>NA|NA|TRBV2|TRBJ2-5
CASSEGRTDETQYF
TGTGCCAGCAGTGAAGGTCGAACAGACGAGACCCAGTACTTC
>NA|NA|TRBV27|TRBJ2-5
CASSNLLEPETQYF
TGTGCCAGCAGTAACCTACTAGAACCGGAGACCCAGTACTTC
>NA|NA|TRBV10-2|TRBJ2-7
CASSESGRATYEQYF
TGCGCCAGCAGTGAGTCAGGCAGGGCAACCTACGAGCAGTACTTC
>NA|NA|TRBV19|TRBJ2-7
CASSIMGGFHTYEQYF
TGTGCCAGTAGTATAATGGGGGGTTTCCACACCTACGAGCAGTACTTC
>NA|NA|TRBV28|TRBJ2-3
CASYTQASTDTQYF
TGTGCCAGCTATACGCAAGCTAGCACAGATACGCAGTATTTT
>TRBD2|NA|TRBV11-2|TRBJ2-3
CASSLGLAGNTDTQYF
TGTGCCAGCAGCTTAGGGCTAGCGGGTAACACAGATACGCAGTATTTT
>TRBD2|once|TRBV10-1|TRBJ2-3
CASSDDRGGAYTQYF
TGCGCCAGCAGTGACGACCGGGGGGGGGCATATACGCAGTATTTT
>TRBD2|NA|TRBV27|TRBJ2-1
CASLLAGGPGEQFF
TGTGCCAGCCTTCTCGCGGGAGGGCCGGGTGAGCAGTTCTTC
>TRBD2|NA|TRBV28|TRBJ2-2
CASSFGWLAGDDGGELFF
TGTGCCAGCAGTTTTGGGTGGCTAGCGGGCGATGACGGCGGGGAGCTGTTTTTT
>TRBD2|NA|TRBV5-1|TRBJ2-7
CASSLGGEKAYEQYF
TGCGCCAGCAGCCTGGGGGGGGAGAAGGCCTACGAGCAGTACTTC